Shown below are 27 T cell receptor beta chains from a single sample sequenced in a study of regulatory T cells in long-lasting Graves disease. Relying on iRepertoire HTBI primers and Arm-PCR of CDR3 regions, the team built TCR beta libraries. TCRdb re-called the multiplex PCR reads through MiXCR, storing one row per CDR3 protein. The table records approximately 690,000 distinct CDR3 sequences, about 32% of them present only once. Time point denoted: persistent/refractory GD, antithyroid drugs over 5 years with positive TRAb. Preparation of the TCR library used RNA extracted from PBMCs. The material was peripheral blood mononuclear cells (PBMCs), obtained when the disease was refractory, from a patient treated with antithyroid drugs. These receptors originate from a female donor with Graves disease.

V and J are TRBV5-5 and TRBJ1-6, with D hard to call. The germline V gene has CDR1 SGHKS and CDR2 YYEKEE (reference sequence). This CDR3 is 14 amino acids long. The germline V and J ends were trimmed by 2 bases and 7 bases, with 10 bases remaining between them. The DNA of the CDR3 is TGTGCCAGCAGCTTCCGGGCCCAAAATTCACCCCTCCACTTT. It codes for CASSFRAQNSPLHF.

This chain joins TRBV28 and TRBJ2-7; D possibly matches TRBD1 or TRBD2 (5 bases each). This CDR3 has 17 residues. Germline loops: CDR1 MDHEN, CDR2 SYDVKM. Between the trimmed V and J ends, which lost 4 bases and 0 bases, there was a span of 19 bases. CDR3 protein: CASSSSGWDGYSYEQYF. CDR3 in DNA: TGTGCCAGCAGTTCGTCAGGGTGGGACGGATACTCCTACGAGCAGTACTTC.

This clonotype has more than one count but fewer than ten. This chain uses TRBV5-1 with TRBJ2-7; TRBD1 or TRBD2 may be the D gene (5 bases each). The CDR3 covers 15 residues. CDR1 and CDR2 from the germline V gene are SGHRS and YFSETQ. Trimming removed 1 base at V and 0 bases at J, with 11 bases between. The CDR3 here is CASSLSVGRSYEQYF. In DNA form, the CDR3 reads TGCGCCAGCAGCTTGTCTGTGGGACGCTCCTACGAGCAGTACTTC.

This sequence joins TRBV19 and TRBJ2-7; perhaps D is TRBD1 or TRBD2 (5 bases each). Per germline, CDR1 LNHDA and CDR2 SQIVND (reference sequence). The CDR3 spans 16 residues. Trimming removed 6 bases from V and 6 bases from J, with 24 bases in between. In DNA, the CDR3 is TGTGCCAGTAGCGCCGCCGGGACGGTTTCGACCGTCGAGCAGTACTTC. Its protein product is CASSAAGTVSTVEQYF.

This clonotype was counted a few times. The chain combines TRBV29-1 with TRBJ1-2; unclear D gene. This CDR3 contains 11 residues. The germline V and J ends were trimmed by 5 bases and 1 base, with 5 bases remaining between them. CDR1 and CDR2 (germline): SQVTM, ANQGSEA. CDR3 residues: CSVTDNYGYTF. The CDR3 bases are TGCAGCGTTACAGATAACTATGGCTACACCTTC.

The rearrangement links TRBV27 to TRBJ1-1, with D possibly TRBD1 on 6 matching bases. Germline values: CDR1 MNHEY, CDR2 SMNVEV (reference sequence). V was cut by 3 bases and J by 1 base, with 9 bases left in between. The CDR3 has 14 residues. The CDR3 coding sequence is TGTGCCAGCAGTTTTGGACAGAGGAACACTGAAGCTTTCTTT. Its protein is CASSFGQRNTEAFF.

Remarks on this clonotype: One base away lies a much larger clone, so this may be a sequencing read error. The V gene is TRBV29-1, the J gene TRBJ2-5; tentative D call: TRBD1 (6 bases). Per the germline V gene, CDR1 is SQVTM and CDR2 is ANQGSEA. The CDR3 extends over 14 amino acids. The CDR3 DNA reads TGCAGCGTTGGGGTGACAGGACTGGGAGAGACCCAGCACTTC. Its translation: CSVGVTGLGETQHF. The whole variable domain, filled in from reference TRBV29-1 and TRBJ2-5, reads SAVISQKPSRDICQRGTSLTIQCQVDSQVTMMFWYRQQPGQSLTLIATANQGSEATYESGFVIDKFPISRPNLTFSTLTVSNMSPEDSSIYLCSVGVTGLGETQHFGPGTRLLVL.

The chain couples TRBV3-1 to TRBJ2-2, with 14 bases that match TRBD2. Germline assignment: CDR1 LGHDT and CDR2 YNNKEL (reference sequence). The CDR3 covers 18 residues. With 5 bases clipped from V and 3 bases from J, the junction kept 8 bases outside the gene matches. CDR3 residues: CASSYLGLAGGYTGELFF. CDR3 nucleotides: TGTGCCAGCAGCTACCTTGGACTAGCGGGAGGATACACCGGGGAGCTGTTTTTT.

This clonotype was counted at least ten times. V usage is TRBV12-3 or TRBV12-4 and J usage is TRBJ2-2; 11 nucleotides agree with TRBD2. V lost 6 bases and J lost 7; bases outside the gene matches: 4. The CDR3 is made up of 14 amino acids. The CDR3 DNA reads TGTGCCAGCAGAGGGACTAGCGGTGACGGGGAGCTGTTTTTT. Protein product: CASRGTSGDGELFF.

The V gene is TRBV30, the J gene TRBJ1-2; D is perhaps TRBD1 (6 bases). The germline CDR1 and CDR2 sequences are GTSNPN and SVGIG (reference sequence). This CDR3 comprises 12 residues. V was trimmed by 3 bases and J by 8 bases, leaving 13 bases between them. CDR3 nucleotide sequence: TGTGCCTGGAGAGGGACATTCGGGGGCTACACCTTC. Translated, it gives CAWRGTFGGYTF.

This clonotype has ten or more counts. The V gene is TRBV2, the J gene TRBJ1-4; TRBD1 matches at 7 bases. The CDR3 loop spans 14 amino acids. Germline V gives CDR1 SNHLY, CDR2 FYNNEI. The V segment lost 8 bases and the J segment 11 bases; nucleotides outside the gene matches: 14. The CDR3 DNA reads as TGTGCCAGCGGAACGACAGGGTTGGCTAGTAAACTGTTTTTT. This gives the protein CASGTTGLASKLFF.

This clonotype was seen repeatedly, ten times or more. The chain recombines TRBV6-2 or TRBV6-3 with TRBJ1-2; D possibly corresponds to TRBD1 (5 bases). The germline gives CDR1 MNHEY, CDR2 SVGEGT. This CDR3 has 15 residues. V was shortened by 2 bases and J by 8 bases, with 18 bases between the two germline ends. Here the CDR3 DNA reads TGTGCCAGCAGTTACGAGTCGGACATTCGAAGAGGCTACACCTTC. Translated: CASSYESDIRRGYTF.

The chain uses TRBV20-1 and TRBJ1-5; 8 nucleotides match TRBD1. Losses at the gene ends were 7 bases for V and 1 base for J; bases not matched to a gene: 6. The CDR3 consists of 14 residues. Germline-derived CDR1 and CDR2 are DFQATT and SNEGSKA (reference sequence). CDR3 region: CSVTGGGSNQPQHF. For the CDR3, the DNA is TGCAGTGTCACAGGGGGGGGGAGCAATCAGCCCCAGCATTTT.

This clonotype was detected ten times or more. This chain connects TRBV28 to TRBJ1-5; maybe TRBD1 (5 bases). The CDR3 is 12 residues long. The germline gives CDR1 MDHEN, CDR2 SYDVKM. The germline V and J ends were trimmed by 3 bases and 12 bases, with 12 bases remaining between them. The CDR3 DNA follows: TGTGCCAGCAGTTTTCAGACAGATATCCAGCATTTT. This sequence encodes CASSFQTDIQHF. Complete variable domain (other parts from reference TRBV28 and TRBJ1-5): DVKVTQSSRYLVKRTGEKVFLECVQDMDHENMFWYRQDPGLGLRLIYFSYDVKMKEKGDIPEGYSVSREKKERFSLILESASTNQTSMYLCASSFQTDIQHFGDGTRLSIL.

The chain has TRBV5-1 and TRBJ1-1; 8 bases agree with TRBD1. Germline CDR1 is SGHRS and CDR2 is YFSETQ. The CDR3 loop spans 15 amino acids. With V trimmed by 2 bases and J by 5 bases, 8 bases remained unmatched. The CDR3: CASSFPTGADTEAFF. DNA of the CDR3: TGCGCCAGCAGCTTCCCGACAGGGGCGGATACTGAAGCTTTCTTT. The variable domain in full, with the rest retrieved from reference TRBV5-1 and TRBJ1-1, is KAGVTQTPRYLIKTRGQQVTLSCSPISGHRSVSWYQQTPGQGLQFLFEYFSETQRNKGNFPGRFSGRQFSNSRSEMNVSTLELGDSALYLCASSFPTGADTEAFFGQGTRLTVV.

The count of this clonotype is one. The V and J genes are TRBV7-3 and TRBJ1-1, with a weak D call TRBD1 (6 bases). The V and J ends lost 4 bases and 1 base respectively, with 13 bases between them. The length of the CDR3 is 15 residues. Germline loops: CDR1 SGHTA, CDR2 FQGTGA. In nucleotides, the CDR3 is TGTGCCAGCAGCTGGGGGGACACAAAGAACACTGAAGCTTTCTTT. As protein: CASSWGDTKNTEAFF.

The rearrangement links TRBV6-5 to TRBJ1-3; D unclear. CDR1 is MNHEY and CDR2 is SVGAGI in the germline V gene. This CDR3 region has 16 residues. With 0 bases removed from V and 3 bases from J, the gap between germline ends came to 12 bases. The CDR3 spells CASSYSVRVDGNTIYF. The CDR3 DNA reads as TGTGCCAGCAGTTACTCTGTACGAGTTGATGGAAACACCATATATTTT.

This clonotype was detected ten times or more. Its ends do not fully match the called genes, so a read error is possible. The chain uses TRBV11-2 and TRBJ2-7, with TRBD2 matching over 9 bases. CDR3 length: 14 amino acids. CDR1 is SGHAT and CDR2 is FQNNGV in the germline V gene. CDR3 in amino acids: CASSLAGAAYEQYF. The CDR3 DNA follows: TGTGCCAGCAGTTTAGCGGGAGCGGCTTACGAGCAGTACTTC.

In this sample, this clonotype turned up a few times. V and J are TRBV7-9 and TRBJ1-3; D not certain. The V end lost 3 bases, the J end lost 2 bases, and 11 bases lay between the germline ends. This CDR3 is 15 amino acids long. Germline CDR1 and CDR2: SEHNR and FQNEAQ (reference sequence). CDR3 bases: TGTGCCAGCAGCTTTCCTCAAACCACTGGAAACACCATATATTTT. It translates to CASSFPQTTGNTIYF.

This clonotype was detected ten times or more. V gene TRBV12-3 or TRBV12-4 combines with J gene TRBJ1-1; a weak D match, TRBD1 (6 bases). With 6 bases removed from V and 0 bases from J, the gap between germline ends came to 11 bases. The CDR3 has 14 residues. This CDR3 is CASSLGQMNTEAFF. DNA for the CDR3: TGTGCCAGCAGCCTCGGACAGATGAACACTGAAGCTTTCTTT.

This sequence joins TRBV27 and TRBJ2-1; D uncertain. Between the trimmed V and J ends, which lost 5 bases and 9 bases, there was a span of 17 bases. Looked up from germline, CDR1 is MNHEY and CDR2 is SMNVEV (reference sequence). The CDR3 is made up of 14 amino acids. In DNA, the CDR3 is TGTGCCAGCAGTCTGCAGACCTTCAGGAGTGAGCAGTTCTTC. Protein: CASSLQTFRSEQFF.

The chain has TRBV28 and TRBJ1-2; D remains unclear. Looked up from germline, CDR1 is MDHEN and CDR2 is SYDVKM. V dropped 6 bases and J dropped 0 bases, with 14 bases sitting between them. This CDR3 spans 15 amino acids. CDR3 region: CASSSRGFPNYGYTF. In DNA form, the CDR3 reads TGTGCCAGCAGCTCACGAGGGTTCCCTAACTATGGCTACACCTTC.

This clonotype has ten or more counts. This CDR3 is CASSISGQDSYEQYF. In nucleotides, the CDR3 is TGTGCCAGCAGCATTTCCGGACAGGACTCCTACGAGCAGTACTTC. The genes are TRBV11-2 and TRBJ2-7, with TRBD1 matching over 7 bases. V lost 5 bases to trimming and J lost 0 bases; unmatched junction nucleotides: 7. Looked up from germline, CDR1 is SGHAT and CDR2 is FQNNGV. This CDR3 has 15 amino acids. Full variable domain (missing parts from reference TRBV11-2 and TRBJ2-7): EAGVAQSPRYKIIEKRQSVAFWCNPISGHATLYWYQQILGQGPKLLIQFQNNGVVDDSQLPKDRFSAERLKGVDSTLKIQPAKLEDSAVYLCASSISGQDSYEQYFGPGTRLTVT.

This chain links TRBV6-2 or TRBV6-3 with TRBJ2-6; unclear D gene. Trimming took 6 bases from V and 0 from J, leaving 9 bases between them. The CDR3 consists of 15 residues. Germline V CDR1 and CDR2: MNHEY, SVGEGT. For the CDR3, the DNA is TGTGCCAGCAGGGCTCCCAGCTCTGGGGCCAACGTCCTGACTTTC. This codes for CASRAPSSGANVLTF.

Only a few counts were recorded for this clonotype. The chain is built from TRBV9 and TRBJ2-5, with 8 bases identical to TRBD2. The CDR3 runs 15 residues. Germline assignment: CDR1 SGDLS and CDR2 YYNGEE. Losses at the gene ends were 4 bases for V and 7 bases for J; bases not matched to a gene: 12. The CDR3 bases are TGTGCCAGCAGCCCAACAGGACTAGCCTCGGGGACCCAGTACTTC. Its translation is CASSPTGLASGTQYF.

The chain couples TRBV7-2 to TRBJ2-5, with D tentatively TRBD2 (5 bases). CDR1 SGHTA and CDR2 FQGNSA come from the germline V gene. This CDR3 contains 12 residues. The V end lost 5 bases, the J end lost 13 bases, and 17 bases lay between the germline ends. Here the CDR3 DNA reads TGTGCCAGCAGCCTCGCTAGCCCCAGGACGTACTTC. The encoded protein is CASSLASPRTYF.

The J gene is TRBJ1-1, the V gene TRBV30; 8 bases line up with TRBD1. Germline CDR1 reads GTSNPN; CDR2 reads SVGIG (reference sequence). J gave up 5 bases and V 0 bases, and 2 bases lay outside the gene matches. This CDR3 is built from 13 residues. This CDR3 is CAWSVDRVTEAFF. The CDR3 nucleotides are TGTGCCTGGAGTGTGGACAGGGTTACTGAAGCTTTCTTT.